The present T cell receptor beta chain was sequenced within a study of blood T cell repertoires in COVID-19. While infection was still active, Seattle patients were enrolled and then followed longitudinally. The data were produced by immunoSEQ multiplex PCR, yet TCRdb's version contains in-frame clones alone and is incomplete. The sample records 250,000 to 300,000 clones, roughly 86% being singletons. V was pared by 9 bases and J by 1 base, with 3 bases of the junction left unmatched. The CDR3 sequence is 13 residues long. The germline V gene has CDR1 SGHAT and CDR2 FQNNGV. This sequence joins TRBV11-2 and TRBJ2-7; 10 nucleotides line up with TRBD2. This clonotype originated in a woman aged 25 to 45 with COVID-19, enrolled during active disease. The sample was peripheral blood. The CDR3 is CASSSGSSYEQYF. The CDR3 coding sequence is TGTGCCAGTTCTAGCGGGAGTTCCTACGAGCAGTACTTC.